This T cell receptor beta chain was obtained from a study of cytomegalovirus exposure and HLA in healthy donors. About this clone itself: Its antigen is unidentified.

CDR3 length: 15 residues. Germline values: CDR1 SGHRS, CDR2 YFSETQ. Trimming at V came to 3 bases and at J to 1 base, leaving 3 bases not matched to a gene. Study-level points and caveats: The authors enumerated 164 TCR beta chains as linked to cytomegalovirus.

In the PCR, 60 Vbeta and 13 Jbeta primers were used. Assay used: immunoSEQ multiplex PCR; TCRdb lists only in-frame clones, some missing. The sample holds about 130,000 clones, approximately 84% seen once. The sequenced sample consisted of PBMCs. This TCR was sampled from a man between 18 and 35 years old in good health and CMV-seropositive. The gene calls are TRBV5-1 and TRBJ2-1, with 8 bases matching TRBD2. The CDR3 region has the DNA TGCGCCAGCAGCTACGGACTAGCTTCCTACAATGAGCAGTTCTTC. It is translated as CASSYGLASYNEQFF.